The entry below describes one TCR beta chain. The sample is drawn from a study of blood T cell repertoires in COVID-19. Assay used: immunoSEQ multiplex PCR; TCRdb lists only in-frame clones, some missing. The repertoire has some 360,000 clones, about nine tenths of them found once; the top ten carry just over 1%. Per germline, CDR1 KGHDR and CDR2 SFDVKD. V lost 0 bases and J lost 5; bases outside the gene matches: 8. This CDR3 has 17 residues. This TCR came from a woman aged 25 to 39 who had been exposed to COVID-19. Sample: PBMCs or T cells enriched from blood (not recorded which). V is TRBV24-1 and J is TRBJ2-5, with TRBD2 identical over 10 bases. The CDR3 DNA follows: TGTGCCACCAGTGATTTGAAGTTAGCGGGAGGTGGGGAGACCCAGTACTTC. This translates into CATSDLKLAGGGETQYF.